Listed below are T cell receptor beta chains from one sample, sequenced in a study of T cell repertoires in cytomegalovirus infection. Each CDR3 protein is one row after TCRdb ran MiXCR on the reads. The table includes hundreds of thousands of distinct CDR3 sequences, around 29% detected once. Antigens for these TCRs are unknown. The sample consisted of cultured PBMCs, taken from culture after CMV antigen stimulation. The origin of the receptors is a human donor in good health (CMV status not recorded). Some clones in this sample may be carry-over from other donors' samples. CDR3s include the opening cysteine and the closing phenylalanine or tryptophan. A D gene is named only where the DNA matches it firmly. Some rows have no size entry. The others give once, few or many, or a class for an expanded clone.

abundance: -
v_gene: TRBV11-3
j_gene: TRBJ1-5
d_gene: TRBD1
CDR3nt: TGTGCCAGCAGCTTAGGAGACCGGACAGGGATTAGCAATCAGCCCCAGCATTTT
CDR3aa: CASSLGDRTGISNQPQHF

abundance: few
v_gene: TRBV27
j_gene: TRBJ2-2
d_gene: TRBD1
CDR3nt: TGTGCCAGTAGCGATACAGGGGGCCTCACCGGGGAGCTGTTTTTT
CDR3aa: CASSDTGGLTGELFF

abundance: -
v_gene: TRBV2
j_gene: TRBJ2-7
d_gene: -
CDR3nt: TGTGCCAGCAGTGGAGAACCGGGACGTGGGTTCTCCTACGAGCAGTACTTC
CDR3aa: CASSGEPGRGFSYEQYF

abundance: -
v_gene: TRBV12-3/TRBV12-4
j_gene: TRBJ2-1
d_gene: -
CDR3nt: TGTGCCAGCGGGCCAGCAGACTACAATGAGCAGTTCTTC
CDR3aa: CASGPADYNEQFF

abundance: -
v_gene: TRBV15
j_gene: TRBJ1-5
d_gene: -
CDR3nt: TGTGCCACCAGCAGAGATCGCGCAGGGAATCAGCCCCAGCATTTT
CDR3aa: CATSRDRAGNQPQHF

abundance: -
v_gene: TRBV27
j_gene: TRBJ1-4
d_gene: TRBD1
CDR3nt: TGTGCCAGCAGTTCTCCGGGACAGGGGTATGAAAAACTGTTTTTT
CDR3aa: CASSSPGQGYEKLFF

abundance: few
v_gene: TRBV5-1
j_gene: TRBJ2-3
d_gene: TRBD1
CDR3nt: TGCGCCAGCAGCTTGGTCCAGGGGGCAGATACGCAGTATTTT
CDR3aa: CASSLVQGADTQYF

abundance: -
v_gene: TRBV5-1
j_gene: TRBJ1-1
d_gene: -
CDR3nt: TGCGCCAGCAGCGAACTGAACACTGAAGCTTTCTTT
CDR3aa: CASSELNTEAFF

abundance: few
v_gene: TRBV27
j_gene: TRBJ2-1
d_gene: TRBD2
CDR3nt: TGTGCCAGCAGGCATCGACTAGCGGGATCGGCCTACAATGAGCAGTTCTTC
CDR3aa: CASRHRLAGSAYNEQFF

abundance: -
v_gene: TRBV10-3
j_gene: TRBJ2-3
d_gene: TRBD1
CDR3nt: TGTGCCATCAGGACAGGGCAAACAGATACGCAGTATTTT
CDR3aa: CAIRTGQTDTQYF

abundance: many
v_gene: TRBV7-9
j_gene: TRBJ1-3
d_gene: TRBD1
CDR3nt: TGTGCCAGCAGCACGGACAGGGGGCAGACTGGAAACACCATATATTTT
CDR3aa: CASSTDRGQTGNTIYF

abundance: few
v_gene: TRBV9
j_gene: TRBJ2-1
d_gene: -
CDR3nt: TGTGCCAGCAGCGGCGTTCGGTATGAGCAGTTCTTC
CDR3aa: CASSGVRYEQFF

abundance: few
v_gene: TRBV7-2
j_gene: TRBJ1-3
d_gene: -
CDR3nt: TGTGCCAGCAGCTTAGGGCCGATGGGCTCTGGAAACACCATATATTTT
CDR3aa: CASSLGPMGSGNTIYF

abundance: many
v_gene: TRBV7-2
j_gene: TRBJ1-2
d_gene: -
CDR3nt: TGTGCCAGCAGCTTAGCCGTTGCAGGGTCTAACTATGGCTACACCTTC
CDR3aa: CASSLAVAGSNYGYTF